This TCR beta chain was identified in a study of human T cells and chemical hapten exposure. TCRdb re-analysed the RACE reads in MiXCR, keeping a single row per CDR3 protein. The sample contains some 99,000 distinct CDR3 sequences, roughly 10% of which appear only once. Study observations and caveats: The study found that DPC sensitization did not change TCRs above 1 in 1000 frequency.

The CDR3 runs to 12 residues. With 5 bases removed from V and 3 bases from J, the gap between germline ends came to 6 bases. CDR1 SGHRS and CDR2 YFSETQ come from the germline V gene. This clonotype showed up many times. Antigen specificity is unknown. The time point was: patch test 2, 6 weeks after DPC sensitization. Treatment of the sample: therapeutic diphenylcyclopropenone sensitization with weekly scalp DPC. The chain carries TRBV5-1 and TRBJ1-3; D gene uncertain. This sample comprised whole blood, obtained in connection with sensitization to the hapten diphenylcyclopropenone (DPC). This TCR came from a woman aged 35 to 49 with alopecia areata. Some clones in this sample may be carry-over from other donors' samples. CDR3 protein: CASRPDGNTIYF. In DNA, the CDR3 is TGCGCCAGCAGACCTGATGGAAACACCATATATTTT.